Listed below are T cell receptor beta chains from one sample, sequenced in a study of blood T cell repertoires in COVID-19. TCRdb keeps only in-frame clones here, not all; method: immunoSEQ multiplex PCR. The table includes thousands of clones, roughly 80% detected once. Sequencing input: peripheral blood. The source is a human donor with active COVID-19. The donor label of this sample is uncertain. CDR3s include the opening cysteine and the closing phenylalanine or tryptophan. Fields, in order: V gene, clone size, D gene, J gene, CDR3 DNA, CDR3 protein. D genes are given only for firm matches. Clone size is given for some rows only: seen once, a few or many times, or a class if the clone is expanded.

v_gene: TRBV7-3
abundance: NA
d_gene: TRBD2
j_gene: TRBJ2-7
CDR3nt: TGTGCCAGCAGCTTCCGACTAGCGGGAATGTACGAGCAGTACTTC
CDR3aa: CASSFRLAGMYEQYF

v_gene: TRBV12-3/TRBV12-4
abundance: NA
d_gene: NA
j_gene: TRBJ1-5
CDR3nt: TGTGCCAGCCGGAGATCAGACAATCAGCCCCAGCATTTT
CDR3aa: CASRRSDNQPQHF

v_gene: TRBV6-2/TRBV6-3
abundance: NA
d_gene: TRBD2
j_gene: TRBJ2-7
CDR3nt: TGTGCCAGCAGTTCCGGGAGGACCTACGAGCAGTACTTC
CDR3aa: CASSSGRTYEQYF

v_gene: TRBV3-1/TRBV3-2
abundance: once
d_gene: NA
j_gene: TRBJ2-5
CDR3nt: TGTGCCCTGCGCCCCGCGATCGGAGGTTTAGAGACCCAGTACTTC
CDR3aa: CALRPAIGGLETQYF

v_gene: TRBV6-1
abundance: NA
d_gene: TRBD1
j_gene: TRBJ1-5
CDR3nt: TGTGCCAGCAGTGAATTGTTGGCCGACAGGGGCGGTCAGCCCCAGCATTTT
CDR3aa: CASSELLADRGGQPQHF

v_gene: TRBV30
abundance: NA
d_gene: TRBD1
j_gene: TRBJ2-3
CDR3nt: TGTGCCTGGAGTGTACCCGGACAGGGGGCCGATACGCAGTATTTT
CDR3aa: CAWSVPGQGADTQYF

v_gene: TRBV4-2
abundance: NA
d_gene: NA
j_gene: TRBJ1-2
CDR3nt: TGTGCCAGCAGCCAAGTGGGAGGGACGAGGGATGGCTACACCTTC
CDR3aa: CASSQVGGTRDGYTF

v_gene: TRBV9
abundance: NA
d_gene: NA
j_gene: TRBJ2-3
CDR3nt: TGTGCCAGCAGCGAAGGAGGATTCACAGATACGCAGTATTTT
CDR3aa: CASSEGGFTDTQYF

v_gene: TRBV2
abundance: NA
d_gene: TRBD2
j_gene: TRBJ2-7
CDR3nt: TGTGCCACAGGCCTAGCGGGAGGTGGCGAGCAGTACTTC
CDR3aa: CATGLAGGGEQYF

v_gene: TRBV15
abundance: NA
d_gene: TRBD2
j_gene: TRBJ2-2
CDR3nt: TGTGCCACCAGCAGAGTTGGCGGGAGGGCCGGGGAGCTGTTTTTT
CDR3aa: CATSRVGGRAGELFF

v_gene: TRBV27
abundance: NA
d_gene: TRBD1
j_gene: TRBJ2-7
CDR3nt: TGTGCCGTACAGTCCTGGACAGGGTCCGAGCAGTACTTC
CDR3aa: CAVQSWTGSEQYF

v_gene: TRBV10-3
abundance: NA
d_gene: NA
j_gene: TRBJ1-4
CDR3nt: TGTGCCAGCCGACAGAACATTAATGAAAAACTGTTTTTT
CDR3aa: CASRQNINEKLFF

v_gene: TRBV18
abundance: NA
d_gene: TRBD2
j_gene: TRBJ2-1
CDR3nt: TGTGCCAGCTCACTGAGGACTAGCGGGACAGACAATGAGCAGTTCTTC
CDR3aa: CASSLRTSGTDNEQFF

v_gene: TRBV6-1
abundance: NA
d_gene: TRBD1
j_gene: TRBJ1-1
CDR3nt: TGTGCCAGCAGTGAATGGACAGGGGGCACTGAAGCTTTCTTT
CDR3aa: CASSEWTGGTEAFF

v_gene: TRBV7-2
abundance: NA
d_gene: NA
j_gene: TRBJ2-4
CDR3nt: TGTGCCAGCAGCTCACGCGGGTACATTCAGTACTTC
CDR3aa: CASSSRGYIQYF

v_gene: TRBV5-1
abundance: NA
d_gene: NA
j_gene: TRBJ1-3
CDR3nt: TGCGCCAGCAGCTTAGAAGGGACATACGGAAACACCATATATTTT
CDR3aa: CASSLEGTYGNTIYF

v_gene: TRBV30
abundance: NA
d_gene: NA
j_gene: TRBJ2-5
CDR3nt: TGTGCCTGGAGTCCTGGTCACAGGCAAGAGACCCAGTACTTC
CDR3aa: CAWSPGHRQETQYF